This T cell receptor beta chain is from a study of T cells in Graves' hyperthyroidism and ophthalmopathy. The ends were cut back, 4 bases at V and 3 bases at J, with 10 bases in the middle. The CDR3 runs 14 residues. This clonotype occurred many times. Its cognate antigen is unknown. Findings of the study overall: Most expanded thyroid clonotypes above 0.001 also appeared in blood. The model predicted ophthalmopathy a median approximately 6.3 months before onset.

RNA transcripts provided the source from which TCR beta CDR3 regions were amplified. First-round RT-PCR targeting the TCR CDR3 was performed with the HTBI primer set. TCRdb recomputed calls from the multiplex PCR reads with MiXCR, one row per CDR3 protein. The table includes about 340,000 distinct CDR3 sequences, around 20% detected once. Diagnoses rested on clinical symptoms, serum thyroxine and TRAb, thyroid ultrasound and orbital computed tomography. This receptor was obtained from a woman aged 50 to 60 with Graves' hyperthyroidism. The V and J genes are TRBV12-3 or TRBV12-4 and TRBJ1-3; D perhaps matches TRBD1 (5 bases). The sample comprised blood. The CDR3 reads CASSSQGVGNTIYF. DNA for the CDR3: TGTGCCAGCAGTTCCCAAGGGGTTGGAAACACCATATATTTT.